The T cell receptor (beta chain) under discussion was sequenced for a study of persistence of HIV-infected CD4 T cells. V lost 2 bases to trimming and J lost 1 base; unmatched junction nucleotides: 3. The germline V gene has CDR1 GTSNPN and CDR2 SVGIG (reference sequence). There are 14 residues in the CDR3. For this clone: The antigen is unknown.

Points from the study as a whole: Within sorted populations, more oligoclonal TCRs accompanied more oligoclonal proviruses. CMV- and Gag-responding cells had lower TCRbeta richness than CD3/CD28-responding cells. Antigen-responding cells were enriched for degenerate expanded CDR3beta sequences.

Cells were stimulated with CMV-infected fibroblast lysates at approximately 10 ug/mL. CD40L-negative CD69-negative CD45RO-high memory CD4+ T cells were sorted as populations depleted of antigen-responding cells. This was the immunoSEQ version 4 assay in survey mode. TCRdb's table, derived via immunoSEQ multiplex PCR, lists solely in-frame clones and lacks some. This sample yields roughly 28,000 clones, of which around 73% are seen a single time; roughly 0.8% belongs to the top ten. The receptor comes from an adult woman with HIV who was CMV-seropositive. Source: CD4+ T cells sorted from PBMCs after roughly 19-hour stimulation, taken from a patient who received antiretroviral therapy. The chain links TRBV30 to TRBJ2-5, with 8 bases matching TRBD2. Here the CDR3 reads CAWSSSGAQETQYF. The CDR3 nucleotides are TGTGCCTGGAGTAGTAGCGGGGCCCAAGAGACCCAGTACTTC.